This T cell receptor (beta chain) was sequenced during a study of cytomegalovirus exposure and HLA in healthy donors. Findings and limits, study-wide: Highly shared sequence variants in one cluster were likely a sequencing artifact. A previous analysis found most TCR beta V segments productive roughly 90% or roughly 30% of the time.

There are 16 residues in the CDR3. V lost 4 bases and J 0 bases, leaving 13 bases between the germline ends. Germline CDR1 reads SGHVS; CDR2 reads FNYEAQ. Comment on this clone: Antigen unknown.

PCR involved 60 Vbeta and 13 Jbeta primers. Profiled with immunoSEQ multiplex PCR; TCRdb holds only in-frame clones, not every one. The sample lists about 79,000 clones, about three quarters occurring once. Specimen: PBMCs. The sequence came from a man in his 60s in good health and CMV-seronegative. The V call is TRBV7-6, the J call TRBJ1-3, with D uncertain. The CDR3 nucleotides are TGTGCCAGCAGCTCCTTAGGTGGGCCCTCTGGAAACACCATATATTTT. It encodes CASSSLGGPSGNTIYF. Full variable domain (outside the CDR3, taken from reference TRBV7-6 and TRBJ1-3): GAGVSQSPRYKVTKRGQDVALRCDPISGHVSLYWYRQALGQGPEFLTYFNYEAQQDKSGLPNDRFSAERPEGSISTLTIQRTEQRDSAMYRCASSSLGGPSGNTIYFGEGSWLTVV.